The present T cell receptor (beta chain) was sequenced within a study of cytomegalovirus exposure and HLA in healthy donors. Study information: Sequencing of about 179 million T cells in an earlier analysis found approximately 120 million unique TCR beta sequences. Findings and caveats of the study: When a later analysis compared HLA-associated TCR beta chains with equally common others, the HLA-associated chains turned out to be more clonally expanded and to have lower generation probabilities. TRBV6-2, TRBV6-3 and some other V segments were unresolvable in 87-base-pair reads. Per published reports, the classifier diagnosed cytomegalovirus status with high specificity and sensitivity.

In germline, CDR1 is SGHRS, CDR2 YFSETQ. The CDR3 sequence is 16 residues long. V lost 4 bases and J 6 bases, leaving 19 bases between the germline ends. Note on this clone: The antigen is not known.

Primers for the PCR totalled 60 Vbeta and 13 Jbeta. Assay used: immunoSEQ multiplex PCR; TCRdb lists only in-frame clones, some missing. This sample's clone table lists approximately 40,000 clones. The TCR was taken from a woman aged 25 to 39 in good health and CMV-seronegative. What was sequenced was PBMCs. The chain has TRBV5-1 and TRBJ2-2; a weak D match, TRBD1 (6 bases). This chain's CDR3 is CASSPWTVLGSGELFF. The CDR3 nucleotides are TGCGCCAGCAGCCCCTGGACAGTTCTGGGGTCCGGGGAGCTGTTTTTT.